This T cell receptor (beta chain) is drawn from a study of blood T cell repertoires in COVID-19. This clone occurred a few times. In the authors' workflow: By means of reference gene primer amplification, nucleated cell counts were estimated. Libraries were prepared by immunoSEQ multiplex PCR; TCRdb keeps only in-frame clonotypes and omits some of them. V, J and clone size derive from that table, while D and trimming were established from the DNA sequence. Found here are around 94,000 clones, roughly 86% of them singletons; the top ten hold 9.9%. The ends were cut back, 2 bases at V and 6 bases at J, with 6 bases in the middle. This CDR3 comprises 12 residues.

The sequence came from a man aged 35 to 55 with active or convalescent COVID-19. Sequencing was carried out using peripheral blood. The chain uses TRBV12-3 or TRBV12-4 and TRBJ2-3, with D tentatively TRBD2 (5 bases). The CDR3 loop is CASSLRGDTQYF. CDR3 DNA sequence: TGTGCCAGCAGTTTAAGAGGGGATACGCAGTATTTT.